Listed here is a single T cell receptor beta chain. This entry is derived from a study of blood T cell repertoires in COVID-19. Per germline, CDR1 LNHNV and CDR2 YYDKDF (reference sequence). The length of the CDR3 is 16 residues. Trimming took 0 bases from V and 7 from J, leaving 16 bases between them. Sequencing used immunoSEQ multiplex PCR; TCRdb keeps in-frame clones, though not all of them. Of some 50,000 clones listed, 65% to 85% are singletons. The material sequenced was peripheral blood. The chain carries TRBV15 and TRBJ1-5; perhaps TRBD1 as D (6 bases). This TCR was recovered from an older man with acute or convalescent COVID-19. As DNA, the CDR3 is TGTGCCACCAGCAGAGACGAAGGACAGCCCGGGCAGCCCCAGCATTTT. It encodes CATSRDEGQPGQPQHF.